The clone carrying this T cell receptor beta chain was counted at least ten times. As yet, its antigen is unknown. This specimen comes from a study of breast tumors, draining lymph nodes, adjacent tissues. Study-level findings and limits: Data fit most tumor T cells coming from lymph node, expanding in tumor. The lymph node origin of tumor T cells was framed as consistent with a hypothesis, not demonstrated.

A single record per CDR3 protein comes from TCRdb applying MiXCR to the multiplex PCR reads. The top ten clones hold around 2.5% of a sample with 70,000 to 85,000 distinct CDR3 sequences, roughly 19% of them seen once. Axillary draining lymph nodes of breast cancer patients supplied the node samples. Germline loops: CDR1 LGHNA, CDR2 YNFKEQ. The CDR3 totals 16 residues. Trimming pared 2 bases from V and 6 bases from J, leaving 16 bases between. The sequencing sample was made of axillary lymph node tissue. The chain is built from TRBV4-2 and TRBJ1-4, with unresolved D. The receptor was isolated from a female donor with breast cancer. Some clones in this sample may be carry-over from other donors' samples. The CDR3 region is CASSQPRNSGYEKLFF. The CDR3, as DNA: TGTGCCAGCAGCCAACCAAGGAACAGTGGGTATGAAAAACTGTTTTTT.